One and the same sample provided the 26 T cell receptor beta chains below, sequenced in a study of beta chain features in type 1 diabetes. cDNA synthesis used the whole RNA isolate, giving expressed TCRB sequences. Generated by immunoSEQ multiplex PCR, the TCRdb table keeps only in-frame clones and is missing some. The sample contains 330,000 or so clones, 14% of which appear only once. The specimen sequenced was central memory CD4+ T cells from blood. These receptor sequences come from a young man in good health.

The chain has TRBV6-1 and TRBJ2-7; D is unresolved. Trimming took 1 base from V and 6 from J, leaving 4 bases between them. The CDR3 runs 11 residues. Germline loops: CDR1 MNHNS, CDR2 SASEGT. The CDR3 coding sequence is TGTGCCAGCAGTGAAGTGAGCGAGCAGTACTTC. This translates into CASSEVSEQYF.

The chain links TRBV11-2 to TRBJ2-3, with 12 bases that match TRBD2. Germline lookup yields CDR1 SGHAT and CDR2 FQNNGV. V lost 4 bases and J lost 6; bases outside the gene matches: 5. This CDR3 is 15 amino acids long. Here the CDR3 DNA reads TGTGCCAGCAGCTCAGGACTAGCGGGGATCGATACGCAGTATTTT. This encodes CASSSGLAGIDTQYF.

CDR3 bases: TGTGCCACCAGGGACAGGGATCAGCCCCAGCATTTT. It codes for CATRDRDQPQHF. This chain joins TRBV10-3 and TRBJ1-5, with 9 positions matching TRBD1. The J segment lost 5 bases and the V segment lost 10 bases, leaving 3 bases of the junction unmatched. The CDR3 sequence is 12 residues long. The germline CDR1 and CDR2 sequences are ENHRY and SYGVKD.

This clone appeared once. V usage is TRBV7-2 and J usage is TRBJ1-3, with TRBD1 as a possible D gene (5 bases). The germline CDR1 and CDR2 sequences are SGHTA and FQGNSA. The CDR3 is made up of 16 amino acids. V lost 3 bases, J lost 2 bases, and 14 bases lay in between. CDR3 nucleotides: TGTGCCAGCAGCTTTTTCTCTGGGGCAACTGGAAACACCATATATTTT. Translating gives CASSFFSGATGNTIYF.

This clone was observed a few times. CDR3 sequence reads: CSAPSRTDTQYF. Written as DNA, the CDR3 is TGCAGTGCTCCTAGCCGCACAGATACGCAGTATTTT. The V gene is TRBV29-1, the J gene TRBJ2-3; a weak D match, TRBD2 (5 bases). This CDR3 is built from 12 residues. Looked up from germline, CDR1 is SQVTM and CDR2 is ANQGSEA.

The chain joins TRBV30 to TRBJ2-3; the D gene is possibly TRBD2 (6 bases). The CDR3 spans 15 residues. Deletions cut 0 bases from V and 6 bases from J, with 16 bases between. Germline V gives CDR1 GTSNPN, CDR2 SVGIG (reference sequence). CDR3 sequence: CAWSVDSAGMDTQYF. DNA for the CDR3: TGTGCCTGGAGTGTAGACTCGGCGGGGATGGATACGCAGTATTTT. Looking up the rest from reference TRBV30 and TRBJ2-3 gives the full variable domain: SQTIHQWPATLVQPVGSPLSLECTVEGTSNPNLYWYRQAAGRGLQLLFYSVGIGQISSEVPQNLSASRPQDRQFILSSKKLLLSDSGFYLCAWSVDSAGMDTQYFGPGTRLTVL.

This sequence joins TRBV27 and TRBJ1-5; D is perhaps TRBD1 (5 bases). The CDR3 spans 16 residues. V gave up 8 bases and J gave up 2 bases, with 19 bases separating them. Germline V lookup: CDR1 MNHEY, CDR2 SMNVEV (reference sequence). The CDR3: CASRQLGGMGNQPQHF. In nucleotides, the CDR3 is TGTGCCAGCCGACAGCTGGGCGGTATGGGCAATCAGCCCCAGCATTTT.

The V and J genes are TRBV5-6 and TRBJ2-1, with 9 positions matching TRBD2. This CDR3 is 16 amino acids long. CDR1 SGHDT and CDR2 YYEEEE come from the germline V gene. The ends lost 1 base at V and 3 bases at J; junction bases unmatched: 5. The CDR3 reads CASSLFSGGFYNEQFF. DNA of the CDR3: TGTGCCAGCAGCTTGTTTAGCGGGGGATTCTACAATGAGCAGTTCTTC.

The table lists this clone with a few counts. J is TRBJ1-1 and V is TRBV6-5, with 9 bases fitting TRBD1. V shed 2 bases, J shed 4 bases, and the junction held 8 bases outside the gene matches. The CDR3 consists of 16 residues. Germline V gene sequence: CDR1 MNHEY, CDR2 SVGAGI. The CDR3 DNA follows: TGTGCCAGCAGTTACCCAACAGGGGGCTCGGGCACTGAAGCTTTCTTT. Protein: CASSYPTGGSGTEAFF.

The rearrangement links TRBV9 to TRBJ1-1; D ambiguous. The V gene's germline CDR1 is SGDLS and CDR2 YYNGEE. The CDR3 covers 13 residues. V was clipped by 3 bases and J by 3 bases, with 9 bases between them. In DNA, the CDR3 is TGTGCCAGCAGCGGCCCGTCGGACACTGAAGCTTTCTTT. Its protein product is CASSGPSDTEAFF. The full variable domain, rest sourced from reference TRBV9 and TRBJ1-1, is DSGVTQTPKHLITATGQRVTLRCSPRSGDLSVYWYQQSLDQGLQFLIQYYNGEERAKGNILERFSAQQFPDLHSELNLSSLELGDSALYFCASSGPSDTEAFFGQGTRLTVV.

There are a few counts of this clone. The rearrangement joins TRBV7-9 to TRBJ1-2; 7 nucleotides agree with TRBD1. The germline gives CDR1 SEHNR, CDR2 FQNEAQ (reference sequence). With V trimmed by 4 bases and J by 2 bases, 7 bases remained unmatched. The CDR3 length is 15 residues. As DNA, the CDR3 is TGTGCCAGCAGCTCACCCAGGGGGGGGAACTATGGCTACACCTTC. As protein: CASSSPRGGNYGYTF. The full variable domain, its missing parts supplied by reference TRBV7-9 and TRBJ1-2, is DTGVSQNPRHKITKRGQNVTFRCDPISEHNRLYWYRQTLGQGPEFLTYFQNEAQLEKSRLLSDRFSAERPKGSFSTLEIQRTEQGDSAMYLCASSSPRGGNYGYTFGSGTRLTVV.

The gene calls are TRBV11-2 and TRBJ2-2; 8 bases align to TRBD2. V shed 4 bases and J 8 bases; nucleotides not matched to a gene: 12. The CDR3 runs 16 residues. Germline V gene sequence: CDR1 SGHAT, CDR2 FQNNGV. The CDR3, as DNA: TGTGCCAGCAGCTCGGGAGGTAGCGGGGTCATGGGGGAGCTGTTTTTT. It yields the protein CASSSGGSGVMGELFF.

This clone came up many times. The J gene is TRBJ1-3, the V gene TRBV6-6; D is possibly TRBD1 (6 bases). The germline CDR1 and CDR2 sequences are MNHNY and SVGAGI (reference sequence). This CDR3 region has 15 residues. Trimming shortened V by 4 bases and J by 0 bases, and 10 bases separated the two germline ends. The CDR3 nucleotides read TGTGCCAGCAGTTCCACAGGGAGCTCTGGAAACACCATATATTTT. This encodes CASSSTGSSGNTIYF.

The chain combines TRBV30 with TRBJ2-7; D may correspond to TRBD1 or TRBD2 (5 bases each). Trimming cost V 3 bases and J 6 bases, with 18 bases left between them. The CDR3 is 14 amino acids. The germline CDR1 and CDR2 sequences are GTSNPN and SVGIG (reference sequence). The CDR3 protein is CAWRTGPVIREQYV. The CDR3 DNA reads TGTGCCTGGAGGACGGGGCCAGTCATTCGCGAGCAGTACGTC.

In its sample, this clone was seen a few times. V is TRBV6-6 and J is TRBJ2-3; 10 bases fit TRBD2. The germline V gene has CDR1 MNHNY and CDR2 SVGAGI (reference sequence). The CDR3 runs to 16 residues. The V and J ends lost 2 bases and 4 bases, in that order; junction bases with no gene match: 6. CDR3 bases: TGTGCCAGCAGTTACGCGGCTAGCGGGAGCGCAGATACGCAGTATTTT. The encoded protein is CASSYAASGSADTQYF.

This clone was seen only a few times. This chain joins TRBV7-2 and TRBJ1-2; D gene unclear. Germline values: CDR1 SGHTA, CDR2 FQGNSA. The CDR3 covers 15 residues. Deletions cut 6 bases from V and 8 bases from J, with 22 bases between. CDR3 in DNA: TGTGCCAGCAGTCAAGAAAGACTGGCGGGCTGGGGCTACACCTTC. It specifies CASSQERLAGWGYTF.

The chain links TRBV5-1 to TRBJ2-6, with D uncertain. Trimming shortened V by 2 bases and J by 4 bases, and 22 bases separated the two germline ends. Germline lookup yields CDR1 SGHRS and CDR2 YFSETQ. The CDR3 spans 19 residues. The CDR3 loop reads CASSFLGLFSEAGANVLTF. The CDR3 DNA reads as TGCGCCAGCAGCTTTCTCGGCCTTTTCTCCGAGGCGGGGGCCAACGTCCTGACTTTC.

This clone was seen a handful of times. The chain carries TRBV13 and TRBJ2-6; D may be TRBD2 (6 bases). Trimming stripped 1 base from V and 2 bases from J, with 15 bases between. The germline V gene encodes CDR1 PRHDT and CDR2 FYEKMQ (reference sequence). This CDR3 comprises 18 residues. Written as DNA, the CDR3 is TGTGCCAGCAGCTTAGTAAGGCTAGCGCTTACTGGGGCCAACGTCCTGACTTTC. As protein: CASSLVRLALTGANVLTF.

This clone was counted a few times. The J gene is TRBJ2-3, the V gene TRBV6-5; maybe TRBD1 (6 bases). Germline values: CDR1 MNHEY, CDR2 SVGAGI. Trimming removed 5 bases from V and 9 bases from J, with 15 bases in between. This CDR3 contains 13 residues. The CDR3 reads CASSEGGQGTQYF. The CDR3 coding sequence is TGTGCCAGCAGTGAAGGGGGACAAGGGACGCAGTATTTT.

The chain joins TRBV5-6 to TRBJ1-4; D unresolved. Trimming shortened V by 5 bases and J by 2 bases, and 13 bases separated the two germline ends. The CDR3 loop spans 15 amino acids. Germline values: CDR1 SGHDT, CDR2 YYEEEE. The chain's CDR3 is CASRFGPGTNEKLFF. Here the CDR3 DNA reads TGTGCCAGCAGATTCGGTCCCGGGACTAATGAAAAACTGTTTTTT.

V is TRBV5-6 and J is TRBJ1-5, with 8 nucleotides matching TRBD1. The V gene end was trimmed by 1 base and the J gene end by 6 bases; junction bases not matched to a gene: 3. CDR3 size: 14 residues. Germline V gene data show CDR1 as SGHDT and CDR2 as YYEEEE. CDR3 nucleotide sequence: TGTGCCAGCAGCTTGAGGACAGGGATTCAGCCCCAGCATTTT. It specifies CASSLRTGIQPQHF.

The V and J genes are TRBV6-6 and TRBJ1-4; D may be TRBD1 (6 bases). V lost 7 bases and J lost 8, with 20 bases in between. CDR3 length: 15 amino acids. Per the germline V gene, CDR1 is MNHNY and CDR2 is SVGAGI (reference sequence). The CDR3 DNA reads TGTGCCAGCACCTACGGGGGCGGGAATGCGGAAAAACTGTTTTTT. This translates into CASTYGGGNAEKLFF.

This clone was found a few times. V usage is TRBV5-1 and J usage is TRBJ1-5, with D hard to call. V was pared by 1 base and J by 2 bases, with 10 bases between. Germline V gene lookup returns CDR1 SGHRS and CDR2 YFSETQ. CDR3 size: 15 residues. DNA for the CDR3: TGCGCCAGCAGCTTGTCGGGGAGCGGCAATCAGCCCCAGCATTTT. Translation gives CASSLSGSGNQPQHF.

In this sample, this clone turned up a few times. The genes are TRBV7-2 and TRBJ1-5; possible D gene TRBD1, 6 bases. CDR1 is SGHTA and CDR2 is FQGNSA in the germline V gene. V was trimmed by 4 bases and J by 7 bases, leaving 14 bases between them. The CDR3 extends over 14 amino acids. CDR3: CASSYQGFRQPQHF. The CDR3 bases are TGTGCCAGCAGCTACCAGGGGTTCCGACAGCCCCAGCATTTT.

This clone occurred a few times. The chain has TRBV7-9 and TRBJ1-1; D unresolved. This CDR3 comprises 13 residues. Germline CDR1 reads SEHNR; CDR2 reads FQNEAQ (reference sequence). With 2 bases removed from V and 0 bases from J, the gap between germline ends came to 4 bases. This CDR3 is CASSLHMNTEAFF. CDR3 in DNA: TGTGCCAGCAGCTTACACATGAACACTGAAGCTTTCTTT.

This clone was picked up a small number of times. The V call is TRBV11-2, the J call TRBJ2-7; D unclear. Germline CDR1 reads SGHAT; CDR2 reads FQNNGV. V lost 1 base and J lost 5, with 3 bases in between. The CDR3 contains 11 residues. The CDR3 region is CASSLVHEQYF. The CDR3 DNA is TGTGCCAGCAGCTTAGTCCACGAGCAGTACTTC. The whole variable domain, remainder taken from reference TRBV11-2 and TRBJ2-7, is EAGVAQSPRYKIIEKRQSVAFWCNPISGHATLYWYQQILGQGPKLLIQFQNNGVVDDSQLPKDRFSAERLKGVDSTLKIQPAKLEDSAVYLCASSLVHEQYFGPGTRLTVT.